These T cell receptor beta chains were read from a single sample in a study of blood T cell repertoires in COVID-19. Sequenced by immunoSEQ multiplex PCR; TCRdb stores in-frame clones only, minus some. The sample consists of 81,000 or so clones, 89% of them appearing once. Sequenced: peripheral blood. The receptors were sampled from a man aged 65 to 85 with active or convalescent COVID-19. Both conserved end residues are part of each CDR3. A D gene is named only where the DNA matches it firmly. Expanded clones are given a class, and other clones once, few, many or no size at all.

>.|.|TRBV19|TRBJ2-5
CASSIASRGQETQYF
TGTGCCAGTAGTATAGCTTCTAGGGGCCAAGAGACCCAGTACTTC
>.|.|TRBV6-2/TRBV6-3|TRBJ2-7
CASSYRGEDSTYEQYF
TGTGCCAGCAGTTATCGGGGGGAGGACAGTACCTACGAGCAGTACTTC
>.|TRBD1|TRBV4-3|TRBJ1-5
CASSTNRGEQPQHF
TGCGCCAGCAGCACCAACAGGGGTGAGCAGCCCCAGCATTTT
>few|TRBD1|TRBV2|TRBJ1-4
CASGDRADPGKLFF
TGTGCCAGCGGGGACAGGGCCGACCCGGGAAAACTGTTTTTT
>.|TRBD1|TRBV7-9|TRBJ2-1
CASSLVTGDEQFF
TGTGCCAGCAGCTTAGTGACAGGGGATGAGCAGTTCTTC
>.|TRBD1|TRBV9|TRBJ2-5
CASSFTGGQETQYF
TGTGCCAGCAGCTTTACAGGGGGACAAGAGACCCAGTACTTC
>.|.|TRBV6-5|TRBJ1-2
CASSYSRWESTPGYTF
TGTGCCAGCAGTTACTCGAGGTGGGAGTCAACTCCAGGCTACACCTTC
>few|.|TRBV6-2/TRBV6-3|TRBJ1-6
CASSYGLDSPLHF
TGTGCCAGCAGTTACGGTTTAGATTCACCCCTCCACTTT
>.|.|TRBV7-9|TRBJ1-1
CASSQWDTNTEAFF
TGTGCCAGCAGCCAATGGGACACCAACACTGAAGCTTTCTTT
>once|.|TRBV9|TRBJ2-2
CASSVVSTGELFF
TGTGCCAGCAGCGTAGTTAGTACGGGGGAGCTGTTTTTT
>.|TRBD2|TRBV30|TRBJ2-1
CAWSKRRTSGQFF
TGTGCCTGGAGTAAACGAAGGACTAGCGGGCAGTTCTTC
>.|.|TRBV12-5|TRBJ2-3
CASGLHLGAGRFTDTQYF
TGTGCTAGTGGTTTACATCTTGGGGCGGGGAGATTCACAGATACGCAGTATTTT
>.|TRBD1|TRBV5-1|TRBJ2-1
CASSSRTGGLADEQFF
TGCGCCAGCAGCTCGCGGACAGGGGGATTAGCGGATGAGCAGTTCTTC
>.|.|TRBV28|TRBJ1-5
CASRTDRLSNQPQHF
TGTGCCAGCAGAACGGACAGACTTAGCAATCAGCCCCAGCATTTT
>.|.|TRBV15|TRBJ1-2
CATSRDPGYGYTF
TGTGCCACCAGCAGAGATCCGGGTTATGGCTACACCTTC
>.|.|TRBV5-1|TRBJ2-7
CASSFLQGSGEQYF
TGCGCCAGCAGCTTTTTGCAGGGGTCGGGCGAGCAGTACTTC
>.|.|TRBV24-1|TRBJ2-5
CATSDSAPQLAETQYF
TGTGCCACCAGTGATTCCGCCCCACAGCTTGCAGAGACCCAGTACTTC
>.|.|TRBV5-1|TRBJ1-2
CASSLATSGDGYTF
TGCGCCAGCAGCTTGGCAACCTCGGGAGATGGCTACACCTTC
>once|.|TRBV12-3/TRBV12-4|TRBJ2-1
CASSLNRWNEQFF
TGTGCCAGCAGTTTAAATAGATGGAATGAGCAGTTCTTC
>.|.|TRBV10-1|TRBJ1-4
CASSRVRGEKLFF
TGCGCCAGCAGTAGAGTCAGAGGCGAAAAACTGTTTTTT
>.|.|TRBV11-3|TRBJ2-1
CASSLSGGFEQFF
TGTGCCAGCAGCTTATCAGGGGGGTTTGAGCAGTTCTTC
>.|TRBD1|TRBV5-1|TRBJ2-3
CASSPRQGFGTDTQYF
TGCGCCAGCAGCCCACGACAGGGGTTCGGCACAGATACGCAGTATTTT
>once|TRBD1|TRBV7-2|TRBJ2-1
CASSTRQGAFSYNEQFF
TGTGCCAGCAGCACCAGACAGGGGGCCTTTTCCTACAATGAGCAGTTCTTC
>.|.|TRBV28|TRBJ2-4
CASSSTPTIQYF
TGTGCCAGCAGTTCAACCCCTACCATTCAGTACTTC
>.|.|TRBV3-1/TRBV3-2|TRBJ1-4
CASSQSGGRGEKLFF
TGTGCCAGCAGCCAATCGGGGGGCCGAGGAGAAAAACTGTTTTTT
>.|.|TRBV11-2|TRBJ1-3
CASSLGTYSGNTIYF
TGTGCCAGCAGCTTAGGAACTTACTCTGGAAACACCATATATTTT
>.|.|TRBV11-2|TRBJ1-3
CASSPTIRTVGEKYF
TGTGCCAGCAGCCCGACGATCAGGACAGTCGGGGAGAAATATTTT
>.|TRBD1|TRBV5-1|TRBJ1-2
CASSFVGTGDGYTF
TGCGCCAGCAGCTTTGTCGGGACAGGCGATGGCTACACCTTC
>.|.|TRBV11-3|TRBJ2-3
CASSREGADTQYF
TGTGCCAGCAGTCGCGAGGGGGCAGATACGCAGTATTTT
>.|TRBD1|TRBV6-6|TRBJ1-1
CASSYTGTGPEAFF
TGTGCCAGCAGTTACACCGGGACAGGGCCTGAAGCTTTCTTT
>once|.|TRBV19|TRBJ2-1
CASSMVGGYNEQFF
TGTGCCAGTAGTATGGTGGGGGGTTACAATGAGCAGTTCTTC
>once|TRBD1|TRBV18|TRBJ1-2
CASSSTGQVYGYTF
TGTGCCAGCTCATCAACCGGACAGGTCTATGGCTACACCTTC
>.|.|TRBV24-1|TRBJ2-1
CATSGIGIHEQFF
TGTGCCACCAGTGGGATCGGGATCCATGAGCAGTTCTTC
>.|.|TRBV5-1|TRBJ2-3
CASSVGGTADTQYF
TGCGCCAGCAGTGTCGGTGGTACCGCAGATACGCAGTATTTT
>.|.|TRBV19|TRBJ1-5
CASSMRQVTQPQHF
TGTGCCAGTAGTATGAGACAGGTGACTCAGCCCCAGCATTTT
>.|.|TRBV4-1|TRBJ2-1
CASSRQKSSYNEQFF
TGCGCCAGCAGCAGACAGAAGAGCTCCTACAATGAGCAGTTCTTC
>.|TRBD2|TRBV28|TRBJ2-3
CASSFSGAYTDTQYF
TGTGCCAGCAGTTTTAGCGGGGCATACACAGATACGCAGTATTTT
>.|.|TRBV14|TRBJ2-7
CASSQVKGGDEQYF
TGTGCCAGCAGCCAGGTGAAAGGGGGGGACGAGCAGTACTTC
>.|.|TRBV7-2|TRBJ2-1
CASSLGRLREQFF
TGTGCCAGCAGCTTAGGAAGACTCCGTGAGCAGTTCTTC
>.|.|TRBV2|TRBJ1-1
CASSPWVGGTEAFF
TGTGCCAGCAGCCCCTGGGTGGGGGGCACTGAAGCTTTCTTT
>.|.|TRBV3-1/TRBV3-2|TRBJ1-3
CASSQVSGNTIYF
TGTGCCAGCAGCCAAGTTTCAGGAAACACCATATATTTT
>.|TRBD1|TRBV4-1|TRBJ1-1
CASSHDRGSLNTEAFF
TGCGCCAGCAGCCATGACAGGGGATCGTTGAACACTGAAGCTTTCTTT
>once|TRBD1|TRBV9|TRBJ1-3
CASSPGQSGNTIYF
TGTGCCAGCAGCCCGGGACAGAGTGGAAACACCATATATTTT
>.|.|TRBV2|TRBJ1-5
CASSEQGSNQPQHF
TGTGCCAGCAGTGAACAGGGTAGCAATCAGCCCCAGCATTTT
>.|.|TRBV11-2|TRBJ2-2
CASSFTTGYTGELFF
TGTGCCAGCAGCTTTACTACAGGGTACACCGGGGAGCTGTTTTTT
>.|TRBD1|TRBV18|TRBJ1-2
CASSPPIGTDYGYTF
TGTGCCAGCTCACCACCGATCGGGACAGACTATGGCTACACCTTC
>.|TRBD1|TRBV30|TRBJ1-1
CAWRGQGLGNTEAFF
TGTGCCTGGAGGGGACAGGGTCTGGGGAACACTGAAGCTTTCTTT
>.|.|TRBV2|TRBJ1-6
CASTEQAPNNSPLHF
TGTGCCAGCACTGAGCAAGCACCTAATAATTCACCCCTCCACTTT